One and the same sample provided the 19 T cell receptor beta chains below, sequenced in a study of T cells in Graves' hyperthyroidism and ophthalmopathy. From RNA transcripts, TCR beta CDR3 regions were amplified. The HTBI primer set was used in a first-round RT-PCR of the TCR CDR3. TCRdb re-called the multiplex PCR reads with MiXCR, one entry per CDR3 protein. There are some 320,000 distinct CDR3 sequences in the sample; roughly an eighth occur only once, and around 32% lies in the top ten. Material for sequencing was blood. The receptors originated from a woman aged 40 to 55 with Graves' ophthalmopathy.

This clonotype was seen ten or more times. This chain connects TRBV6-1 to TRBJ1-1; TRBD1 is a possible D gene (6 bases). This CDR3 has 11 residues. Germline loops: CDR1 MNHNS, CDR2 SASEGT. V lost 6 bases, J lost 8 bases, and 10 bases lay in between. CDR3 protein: CASSDTGEAFF. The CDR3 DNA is TGTGCCAGCAGCGATACAGGGGAAGCTTTCTTT.

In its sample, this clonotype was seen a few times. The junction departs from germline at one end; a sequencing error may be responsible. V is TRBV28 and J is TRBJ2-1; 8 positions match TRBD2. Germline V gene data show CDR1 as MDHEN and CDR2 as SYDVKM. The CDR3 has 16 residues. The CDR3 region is CASSLSSGTSDDEQSF. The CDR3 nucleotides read TGTGCCAGCAGTTTATCCAGCGGGACTAGTGACGATGAGCAGTCCTTC.

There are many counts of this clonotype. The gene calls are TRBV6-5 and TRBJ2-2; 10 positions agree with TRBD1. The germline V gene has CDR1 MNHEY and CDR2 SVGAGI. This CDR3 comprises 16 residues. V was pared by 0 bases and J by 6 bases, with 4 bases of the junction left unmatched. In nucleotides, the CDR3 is TGTGCCAGCAGTTACTCGTTTGGACAGGGGGCCGGGGAGCTGTTTTTT. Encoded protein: CASSYSFGQGAGELFF.

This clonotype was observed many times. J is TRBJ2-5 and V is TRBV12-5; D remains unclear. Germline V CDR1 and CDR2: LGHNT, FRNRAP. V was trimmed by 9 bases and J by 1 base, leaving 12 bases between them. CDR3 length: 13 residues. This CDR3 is CASSQSLQETQYF. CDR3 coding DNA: TGTGCTAGCTCACAGAGCCTCCAAGAGACCCAGTACTTC.

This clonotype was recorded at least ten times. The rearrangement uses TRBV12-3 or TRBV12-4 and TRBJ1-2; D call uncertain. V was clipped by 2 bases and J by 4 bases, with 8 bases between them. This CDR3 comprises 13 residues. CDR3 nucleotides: TGTGCCAGCAGTTTAAGGGCTCGCTATGGCTACACCTTC. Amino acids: CASSLRARYGYTF.

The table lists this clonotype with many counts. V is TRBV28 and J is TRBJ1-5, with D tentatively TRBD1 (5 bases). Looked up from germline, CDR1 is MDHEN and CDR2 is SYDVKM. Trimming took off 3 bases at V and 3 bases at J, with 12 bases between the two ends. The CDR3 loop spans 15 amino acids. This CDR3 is CASSLGGGVNQPQHF. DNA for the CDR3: TGTGCCAGCAGTTTGGGGGGGGGGGTCAATCAGCCCCAGCATTTT.

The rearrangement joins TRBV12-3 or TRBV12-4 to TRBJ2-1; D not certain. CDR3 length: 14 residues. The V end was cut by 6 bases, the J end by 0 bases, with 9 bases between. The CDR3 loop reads CASSLPGSYNEQFF. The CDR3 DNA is TGTGCCAGCAGCCTTCCAGGCTCCTACAATGAGCAGTTCTTC.

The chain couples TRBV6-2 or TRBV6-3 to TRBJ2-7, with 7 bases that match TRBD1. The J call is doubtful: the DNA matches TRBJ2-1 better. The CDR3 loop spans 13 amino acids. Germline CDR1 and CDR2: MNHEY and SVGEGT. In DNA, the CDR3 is TGTGCCAGCAGGAACCCGACAGGGAACGAGCAGTTCTTC. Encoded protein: CASRNPTGNEQFF.

DNA of the CDR3: TGTGCCAGCAGCCTTGTGCGGGGGGCGGGCACAGATACGCAGTATTTT. This sequence encodes CASSLVRGAGTDTQYF. The chain is built from TRBV3-1 and TRBJ2-3; 8 nucleotides agree with TRBD2. Germline V gives CDR1 LGHDT, CDR2 YNNKEL (reference sequence). Trimming removed 4 bases from V and 1 base from J; junction bases left unmatched: 7. This CDR3 has 16 residues.

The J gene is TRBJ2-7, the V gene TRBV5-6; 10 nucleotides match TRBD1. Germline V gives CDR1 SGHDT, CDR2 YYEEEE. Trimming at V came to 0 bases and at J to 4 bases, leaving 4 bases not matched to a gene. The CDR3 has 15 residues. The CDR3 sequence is CASSLAWTGGYEQYF. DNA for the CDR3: TGTGCCAGCAGCTTGGCTTGGACAGGGGGATACGAGCAGTACTTC.

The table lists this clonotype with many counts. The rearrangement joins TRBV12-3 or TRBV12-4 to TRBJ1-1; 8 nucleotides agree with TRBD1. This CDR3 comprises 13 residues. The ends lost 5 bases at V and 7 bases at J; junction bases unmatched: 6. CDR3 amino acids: CASSGQGISEAFF. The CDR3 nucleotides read TGTGCCAGCAGTGGACAGGGTATAAGTGAAGCTTTCTTT.

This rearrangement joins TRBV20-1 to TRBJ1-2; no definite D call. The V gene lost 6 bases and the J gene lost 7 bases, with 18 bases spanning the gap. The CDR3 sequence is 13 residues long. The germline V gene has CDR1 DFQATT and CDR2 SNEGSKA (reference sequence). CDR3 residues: CSAHPTRSLGYTF. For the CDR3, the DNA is TGCAGTGCCCACCCGACCCGAAGCCTTGGCTACACCTTC.

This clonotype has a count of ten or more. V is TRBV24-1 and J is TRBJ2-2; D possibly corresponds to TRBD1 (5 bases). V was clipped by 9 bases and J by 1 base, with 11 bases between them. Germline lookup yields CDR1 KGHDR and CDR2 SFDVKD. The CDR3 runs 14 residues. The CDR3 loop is CATGKGWNTGELFF. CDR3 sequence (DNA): TGTGCCACCGGAAAGGGGTGGAACACCGGGGAGCTGTTTTTT.

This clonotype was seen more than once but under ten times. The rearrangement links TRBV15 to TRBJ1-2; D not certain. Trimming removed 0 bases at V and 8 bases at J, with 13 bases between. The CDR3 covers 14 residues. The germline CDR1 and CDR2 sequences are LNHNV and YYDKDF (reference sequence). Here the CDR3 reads CATSRDLASQGYTF. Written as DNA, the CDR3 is TGTGCCACCAGCAGAGATTTAGCCTCTCAGGGCTACACCTTC.

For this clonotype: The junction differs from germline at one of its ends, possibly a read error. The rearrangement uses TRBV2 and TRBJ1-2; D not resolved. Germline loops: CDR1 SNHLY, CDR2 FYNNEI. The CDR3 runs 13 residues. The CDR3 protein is CTSSDDSNHGYTF. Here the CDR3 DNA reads TGTACCAGCAGTGATGACTCGAACCATGGCTACACCTTC.

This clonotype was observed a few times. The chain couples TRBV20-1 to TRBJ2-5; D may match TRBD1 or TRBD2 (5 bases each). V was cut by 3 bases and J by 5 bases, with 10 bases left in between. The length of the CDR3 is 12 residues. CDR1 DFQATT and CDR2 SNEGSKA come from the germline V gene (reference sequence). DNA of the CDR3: TGCAGTGCTAGTCCTGAGGGGGAGACCCAGTACTTC. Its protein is CSASPEGETQYF.

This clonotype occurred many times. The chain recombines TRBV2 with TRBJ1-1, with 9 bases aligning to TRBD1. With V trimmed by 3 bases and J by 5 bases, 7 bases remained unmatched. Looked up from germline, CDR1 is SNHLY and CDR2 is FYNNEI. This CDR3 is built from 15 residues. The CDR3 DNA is TGTGCCAGCAGTGAGGGGGACAGGGAAGGAACTGAAGCTTTCTTT. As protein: CASSEGDREGTEAFF.

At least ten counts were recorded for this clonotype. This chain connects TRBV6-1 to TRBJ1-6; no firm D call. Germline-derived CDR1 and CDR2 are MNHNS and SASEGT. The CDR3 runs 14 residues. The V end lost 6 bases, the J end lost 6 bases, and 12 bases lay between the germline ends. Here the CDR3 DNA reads TGTGCCAGCAGAGCCCCACCTAGTAATTCACCCCTCCACTTT. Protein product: CASRAPPSNSPLHF.

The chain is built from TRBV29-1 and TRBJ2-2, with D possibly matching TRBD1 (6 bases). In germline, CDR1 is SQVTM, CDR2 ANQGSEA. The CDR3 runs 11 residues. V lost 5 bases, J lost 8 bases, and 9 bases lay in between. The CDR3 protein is CSVSGTGELFF. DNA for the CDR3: TGCAGCGTTTCCGGGACAGGGGAGCTGTTTTTT.